One and the same sample provided the 32 T cell receptor beta chains below, sequenced in a study of blood T cell repertoires in COVID-19. Measured with immunoSEQ multiplex PCR; TCRdb has only the in-frame clones, and not every one. The sample lists under 200,000 clones; approximately 83% were seen once. The sample comprised PBMCs or T cells enriched from blood (not recorded which). All receptors derive from a woman aged 55 to 70 who had recovered from COVID-19.

The V call is TRBV6-1, the J call TRBJ1-5; 7 bases map to TRBD1. V dropped 3 bases and J dropped 10; count of bases not matched to a gene: 9. The germline gives CDR1 MNHNS, CDR2 SASEGT. The CDR3 extends over 14 amino acids. The CDR3 region is CASSELGTESPQHF. The CDR3 DNA sequence: TGTGCCAGCAGTGAGCTAGGGACAGAAAGTCCCCAGCATTTT.

This clone was counted only a few times. CDR3 in DNA: TGTGCCAGCAGCCAAGATCCAGGGTGGGGTCCACTCTCTGGAAACACCATATATTTT. This codes for CASSQDPGWGPLSGNTIYF. The chain joins TRBV14 to TRBJ1-3, with D maybe TRBD1 (5 bases). The CDR3 is 19 residues long. V was pared by 0 bases and J by 0 bases, with 18 bases between. Germline CDR1 reads SGHDN; CDR2 reads FVKESK.

This clone turned up a few times. This rearrangement joins TRBV14 to TRBJ2-2; the D gene is possibly TRBD1 (6 bases). V was pared by 4 bases and J by 7 bases, with 16 bases between. In germline, CDR1 is SGHDN, CDR2 FVKESK. The CDR3 has 15 amino acids. CDR3 DNA: TGTGCCAGCAGCCGTCAGACAGGCCTGGGCGGGGAGCTGTTTTTT. It codes for CASSRQTGLGGELFF.

The chain carries TRBV11-2 and TRBJ2-1; 7 bases align to TRBD1. The CDR3 is 14 amino acids. CDR1 SGHAT and CDR2 FQNNGV come from the germline V gene. V lost 2 bases, J lost 9 bases, and 7 bases stayed unmatched. CDR3 loop: CASSLMTGFGEQFF. The CDR3 coding sequence is TGTGCCAGCAGCTTAATGACAGGGTTCGGTGAGCAGTTCTTC. The full variable domain, rest sourced from reference TRBV11-2 and TRBJ2-1, is EAGVAQSPRYKIIEKRQSVAFWCNPISGHATLYWYQQILGQGPKLLIQFQNNGVVDDSQLPKDRFSAERLKGVDSTLKIQPAKLEDSAVYLCASSLMTGFGEQFFGPGTRLTVL.

This sequence joins TRBV2 and TRBJ1-5; D ambiguous. The V gene's germline CDR1 is SNHLY and CDR2 FYNNEI. The CDR3 is 13 residues long. The V and J ends lost 5 bases and 6 bases respectively, with 11 bases between them. CDR3 coding DNA: TGTGCCAGCAGTCTCCTTGCCGGTCAGCCCCAGCATTTT. Its translation: CASSLLAGQPQHF.

A remark on this clone: Distinct nucleotide sequences in the sample also encode this CDR3. Here the CDR3 DNA reads TGTGCCAGCAGCTTAGGAGCCTACGAGCAGTACTTC. Its translation: CASSLGAYEQYF. This chain joins TRBV7-9 and TRBJ2-7; D is uncertain. CDR3 length equals 12 residues. Trimming took off 1 base at V and 2 bases at J, with 3 bases between the two ends. Germline-derived CDR1 and CDR2 are SEHNR and FQNEAQ (reference sequence).

This clone was counted a few times. This chain uses TRBV24-1 with TRBJ2-1; TRBD2 agrees at 10 bases. The V gene's germline CDR1 is KGHDR and CDR2 SFDVKD. The length of the CDR3 is 16 residues. V shed 6 bases, J shed 8 bases, and the junction held 12 bases outside the gene matches. The CDR3 loop is CATSQAGTSVIHEQFF. The CDR3 DNA reads as TGTGCCACCAGTCAGGCCGGGACTAGCGTCATCCATGAGCAGTTCTTC.

The CDR3 region is CASSLLRDEAFF. CDR3 nucleotide sequence: TGTGCCAGCAGTCTACTAAGAGACGAAGCTTTCTTT. V is TRBV28 and J is TRBJ1-1; D remains ambiguous. V was trimmed by 5 bases and J by 8 bases, leaving 12 bases between them. The CDR3 runs to 12 residues. CDR1 and CDR2 from the germline V gene are MDHEN and SYDVKM.

The CDR3 loop is CASSVGSGSLGEQYF. The DNA for the CDR3 is TGTGCCAGCAGCGTAGGTAGCGGGAGTTTGGGGGAGCAGTACTTC. The chain uses TRBV9 and TRBJ2-7; the match to TRBD2 covers 9 bases. Germline V gene lookup returns CDR1 SGDLS and CDR2 YYNGEE. There are 15 residues in the CDR3. The ends lost 0 bases at V and 7 bases at J; junction bases unmatched: 8.

The gene calls are TRBV30 and TRBJ2-1; no definite D call. CDR1 and CDR2 (germline): GTSNPN, SVGIG (reference sequence). V lost 5 bases and J 3 bases, leaving 5 bases between the germline ends. The CDR3 sequence is 11 residues long. CDR3 sequence: CAWGNYNEQFF. CDR3 in DNA: TGTGCCTGGGGCAACTACAATGAGCAGTTCTTC.

The chain couples TRBV6-6 to TRBJ1-1; 8 nucleotides line up with TRBD1. Germline V gene sequence: CDR1 MNHNY, CDR2 SVGAGI (reference sequence). V lost 4 bases, J lost 7 bases, and 5 bases stayed unmatched. This CDR3 region has 13 residues. The CDR3 nucleotides are TGTGCCAGCAGTTCCACAGGGGGAGGTGAAGCTTTCTTT. Translating gives CASSSTGGGEAFF.

The chain joins TRBV18 to TRBJ2-7, with D tentatively TRBD2 (5 bases). V was trimmed by 3 bases and J by 0 bases, leaving 9 bases between them. Germline CDR1 reads KGHSH; CDR2 reads LQKENI. The CDR3 is 14 residues long. In DNA form, the CDR3 reads TGTGCCAGCTCACCCGAGGGAGACTCCTACGAGCAGTACTTC. It yields the protein CASSPEGDSYEQYF.

V gene TRBV20-1 combines with J gene TRBJ2-1, with D possibly being TRBD2 (5 bases). Germline lookup yields CDR1 DFQATT and CDR2 SNEGSKA (reference sequence). This CDR3 region has 14 residues. Deletions cut 3 bases from V and 2 bases from J, with 11 bases between. CDR3 in DNA: TGCAGTGCTAGTCGTCTAGCTACCTACAATGAGCAGTTCTTC. It is translated as CSASRLATYNEQFF.

Comment on this clone: This sample includes further DNA sequences coding for the same CDR3. V and J are TRBV5-1 and TRBJ1-1; no reliable D call. CDR3 length: 12 amino acids. Between the trimmed V and J ends, which lost 4 bases and 5 bases, there was a span of 9 bases. The germline gives CDR1 SGHRS, CDR2 YFSETQ. The chain's CDR3 is CASSPGGTEAFF. DNA for the CDR3: TGCGCCAGCAGCCCCGGAGGGACTGAAGCTTTCTTT.

The chain couples TRBV5-1 to TRBJ2-7; D is possibly TRBD1 (6 bases). Deletions cut 2 bases from V and 3 bases from J, with 12 bases between. CDR1 and CDR2 (germline): SGHRS, YFSETQ. This CDR3 is built from 14 residues. The CDR3, as DNA: TGCGCCAGCAGCTTCACGGACAGTAACTACGAGCAGTACTTC. It encodes CASSFTDSNYEQYF.

V usage is TRBV30 and J usage is TRBJ1-2; weak D call: TRBD1 (5 bases). The CDR3 runs to 14 residues. Germline loops: CDR1 GTSNPN, CDR2 SVGIG (reference sequence). Trimming left V 0 bases short and J 4 bases short, with 12 bases between. CDR3 nucleotide sequence: TGTGCCTGGAGTGTACCAGGGCGGGGCTATGGCTACACCTTC. It yields the protein CAWSVPGRGYGYTF. Full variable domain (missing parts from reference TRBV30 and TRBJ1-2): SQTIHQWPATLVQPVGSPLSLECTVEGTSNPNLYWYRQAAGRGLQLLFYSVGIGQISSEVPQNLSASRPQDRQFILSSKKLLLSDSGFYLCAWSVPGRGYGYTFGSGTRLTVV.

This sequence joins TRBV2 and TRBJ1-2, with 8 bases aligning to TRBD1. CDR1 is SNHLY and CDR2 is FYNNEI in the germline V gene. J lost 7 bases, V lost 6 bases, and 4 bases had no gene match. The CDR3 runs 12 residues. CDR3 sequence: CASRQGAFGYTF. For the CDR3, the DNA is TGTGCCAGCAGGCAGGGGGCTTTTGGCTACACCTTC.

V and J are TRBV29-1 and TRBJ2-1, with 7 bases identical to TRBD2. In germline, CDR1 is SQVTM, CDR2 ANQGSEA. The CDR3 length is 13 residues. Losses at the gene ends were 1 base for V and 5 bases for J; bases not matched to a gene: 2. CDR3 bases: TGCAGCGTTGAAGGTGGGAGGGACAATGAGCAGTTCTTC. Its protein product is CSVEGGRDNEQFF.

The V and J genes are TRBV18 and TRBJ2-5, with D possibly being TRBD1 (5 bases). This CDR3 has 15 residues. Trimming left V 2 bases short and J 2 bases short, with 12 bases between. Germline loops: CDR1 KGHSH, CDR2 LQKENI. CDR3 DNA: TGTGCCAGCTCACCAGGTAGTGGGGCTCAAGAGACCCAGTACTTC. Translated, it gives CASSPGSGAQETQYF.

V usage is TRBV18 and J usage is TRBJ2-1; a weak D match, TRBD2 (5 bases). Germline loops: CDR1 KGHSH, CDR2 LQKENI. The CDR3 has 14 amino acids. V dropped 6 bases and J dropped 7 bases, with 16 bases sitting between them. CDR3 protein: CASSEDGVYNEQFF. Written as DNA, the CDR3 is TGTGCCAGCTCTGAGGACGGGGTGTATAATGAGCAGTTCTTC.

The rearrangement joins TRBV6-2 or TRBV6-3 to TRBJ1-6; D gene unclear. This CDR3 has 14 residues. Germline CDR1 is MNHEY and CDR2 is SVGEGT. V was trimmed by 5 bases and J by 5 bases, leaving 10 bases between them. This chain's CDR3 is CASSRSGDNSPLHF. The CDR3 DNA is TGTGCCAGCAGTAGGTCCGGAGATAATTCACCCCTCCACTTT.

This chain joins TRBV7-3 and TRBJ2-3; 9 nucleotides match TRBD2. Losses at the gene ends were 5 bases for V and 5 bases for J; bases not matched to a gene: 11. The germline V gene has CDR1 SGHTA and CDR2 FQGTGA. The CDR3 loop spans 16 amino acids. The CDR3 DNA follows: TGTGCCAGCAGCGACGGGACTAGCCGCTCACTAGATACGCAGTATTTT. Its protein is CASSDGTSRSLDTQYF.

The count of this clone is one. The chain carries TRBV6-2 or TRBV6-3 and TRBJ2-2; D might be TRBD2 (5 bases). The germline gives CDR1 MNHEY, CDR2 SVGEGT. The length of the CDR3 is 14 residues. V was pared by 5 bases and J by 4 bases, with 11 bases between. The CDR3 protein is CASSRLLLTGELFF. CDR3 DNA: TGTGCCAGCAGTCGACTACTTCTCACCGGGGAGCTGTTTTTT.

The genes are TRBV4-1 and TRBJ1-5; TRBD1 is a possible D gene (5 bases). This CDR3 spans 17 amino acids. Deletions cut 4 bases from V and 0 bases from J, with 16 bases between. Germline V lookup: CDR1 MGHRA, CDR2 YSYEKL. The CDR3 DNA sequence: TGCGCCAGCAGCCCCCCACAGGTTACATATAGCAATCAGCCCCAGCATTTT. Protein sequence: CASSPPQVTYSNQPQHF.

V is TRBV18 and J is TRBJ1-1; no clear D. This CDR3 is built from 14 residues. V was clipped by 2 bases and J by 4 bases, with 11 bases between them. The germline V gene has CDR1 KGHSH and CDR2 LQKENI. CDR3 coding DNA: TGTGCCAGCTCACCAAGCACTGAGAGCACTGAAGCTTTCTTT. Protein sequence: CASSPSTESTEAFF.

The chain employs TRBV5-1 and TRBJ2-1; D is possibly TRBD2 (5 bases). V was trimmed by 0 bases and J by 7 bases, leaving 8 bases between them. Germline loops: CDR1 SGHRS, CDR2 YFSETQ. The CDR3 runs 13 residues. DNA of the CDR3: TGCGCCAGCAGCTTGGCAACGGGGAATGAGCAGTTCTTC. Translated, it gives CASSLATGNEQFF.

This clone has a handful of counts. V is TRBV18 and J is TRBJ1-1, with unresolved D. Per the germline V gene, CDR1 is KGHSH and CDR2 is LQKENI. The CDR3 runs 14 residues. The V and J ends lost 1 base and 7 bases respectively, with 13 bases between them. DNA for the CDR3: TGTGCCAGCTCACCACGCCAGGCCGAGAATGAAGCTTTCTTT. This codes for CASSPRQAENEAFF.

This sequence joins TRBV3-1 (or the pseudogene TRBV3-2) and TRBJ1-1, with a weak D call TRBD1 (5 bases). This CDR3 region has 15 residues. CDR1 and CDR2 (germline): LGHDT, YNNKEL (reference sequence). Trimming left V 4 bases short and J 0 bases short, with 12 bases between. CDR3 sequence (DNA): TGTGCCAGCAGCCCAGGGTTCGGTGTGAACACTGAAGCTTTCTTT. This gives the protein CASSPGFGVNTEAFF.

The chain combines TRBV6-4 with TRBJ1-3; D is possibly TRBD1 (6 bases). The germline gives CDR1 MRHNA, CDR2 SNTAGT. The CDR3 is 15 amino acids. V gave up 6 bases and J gave up 0 bases, with 12 bases separating them. CDR3 protein: CASSPRDTSGNTIYF. The CDR3 bases are TGTGCCAGCAGCCCTAGGGACACCTCTGGAAACACCATATATTTT.

The chain combines TRBV11-3 with TRBJ1-5, with D perhaps matching TRBD1 (6 bases). CDR1 is SGHNT and CDR2 is YENEEA in the germline V gene. The CDR3 length is 14 residues. The V end lost 2 bases, the J end lost 6 bases, and 11 bases lay between the germline ends. The DNA of the CDR3 is TGTGCCAGCAGCTTATATAGAGGGGGTCAGCCCCAGCATTTT. Encoded protein: CASSLYRGGQPQHF.

The rearrangement joins TRBV10-3 to TRBJ1-1; D not certain. The CDR3 spans 15 residues. Trimming removed 0 bases from V and 0 bases from J, with 8 bases in between. CDR1 and CDR2 from the germline V gene are ENHRY and SYGVKD. The CDR3 loop is CAISESTGVNTEAFF. As DNA, the CDR3 is TGTGCCATCAGTGAGTCAACCGGGGTGAACACTGAAGCTTTCTTT.

This sequence joins TRBV2 and TRBJ1-1; D remains unclear. V lost 0 bases to trimming and J lost 4 bases, with 9 bases between them. The CDR3 totals 14 residues. Germline V gives CDR1 SNHLY, CDR2 FYNNEI. CDR3 coding DNA: TGTGCCAGCAGTGAAGCATTGGCCTCCACTGAAGCTTTCTTT. Its protein product is CASSEALASTEAFF.